This is a list of T cell receptor beta chains from one sample in a study of blood T cell repertoires in COVID-19. TCRdb keeps only in-frame clones here, not all; method: immunoSEQ multiplex PCR. The data contain around 100,000 clones, around four fifths of them singletons. The specimen was peripheral blood. These receptors were taken from a man aged 50-60 years with active or convalescent COVID-19. Both conserved end residues are part of each CDR3. Fields, in order: clone size, V gene, J gene, D gene, CDR3 protein, CDR3 DNA. D genes are given only for firm matches. A row's size may be missing; if present it is once, few, many or a size class.

size: .; V: TRBV10-1; J: TRBJ2-1; D: .; CDR3: CASSLGLNEQFF; DNA: TGCGCCAGCAGTCTGGGGCTCAATGAGCAGTTCTTC
size: .; V: TRBV19; J: TRBJ1-1; D: .; CDR3: CASSTLFTEAFF; DNA: TGTGCCAGTAGTACCTTATTCACTGAAGCTTTCTTT
size: .; V: TRBV12-3/TRBV12-4; J: TRBJ1-1; D: .; CDR3: CASRRVEGTEAFF; DNA: TGTGCCAGCAGGAGGGTAGAGGGAACTGAAGCTTTCTTT
size: .; V: TRBV30; J: TRBJ2-5; D: TRBD1; CDR3: CACLLQGALQETQYF; DNA: TGTGCCTGCCTGCTACAGGGGGCGCTTCAAGAGACCCAGTACTTC
size: .; V: TRBV6-6; J: TRBJ1-1; D: .; CDR3: CAATRQGTEAFF; DNA: TGTGCCGCCACCCGTCAGGGGACTGAAGCTTTCTTT
size: .; V: TRBV29-1; J: TRBJ2-3; D: .; CDR3: CSVEQGQGRTDTQYF; DNA: TGCAGCGTTGAACAGGGGCAGGGTCGGACAGATACGCAGTATTTT
size: .; V: TRBV12-3/TRBV12-4; J: TRBJ2-2; D: TRBD1; CDR3: CASRTGDTGELFF; DNA: TGTGCCAGCAGAACAGGGGACACCGGGGAGCTGTTTTTT
size: once; V: TRBV2; J: TRBJ2-1; D: .; CDR3: CASTGVAVHEQFF; DNA: TGTGCCAGCACTGGGGTAGCGGTCCATGAGCAGTTCTTC
size: .; V: TRBV18; J: TRBJ2-1; D: TRBD1; CDR3: CASSPPGQGLSSYNEQFF; DNA: TGTGCCAGCTCACCCCCGGGACAGGGGCTTAGCTCCTACAATGAGCAGTTCTTC
size: .; V: TRBV5-1; J: TRBJ2-7; D: TRBD2; CDR3: CASSLARTRLGEQYF; DNA: TGCGCCAGCAGCTTGGCCAGGACTAGGCTCGGCGAGCAGTACTTC
size: .; V: TRBV19; J: TRBJ1-5; D: .; CDR3: CASSMGRQNQPQHF; DNA: TGTGCCAGTAGTATGGGAAGACAGAATCAGCCCCAGCATTTT
size: .; V: TRBV2; J: TRBJ2-7; D: TRBD2; CDR3: CASSGLAPYEQYF; DNA: TGTGCCAGCAGTGGACTAGCGCCCTACGAGCAGTACTTC
size: once; V: TRBV7-3; J: TRBJ2-1; D: .; CDR3: CASSLRVSTYNEQFF; DNA: TGTGCCAGCAGCTTACGAGTGAGTACCTACAATGAGCAGTTCTTC
size: .; V: TRBV30; J: TRBJ1-2; D: .; CDR3: CAWSLPISGYTF; DNA: TGTGCCTGGAGTCTTCCTATTTCTGGCTACACCTTC
size: .; V: TRBV9; J: TRBJ1-3; D: .; CDR3: CASSVGGRGGSGNTIYF; DNA: TGTGCCAGCAGCGTAGGAGGTAGGGGAGGTTCTGGAAACACCATATATTTT
size: .; V: TRBV3-1/TRBV3-2; J: TRBJ2-3; D: .; CDR3: CASSQHTDTQYF; DNA: TGTGCCAGCAGCCAACACACAGATACGCAGTATTTT
size: .; V: TRBV5-4; J: TRBJ1-2; D: .; CDR3: CASSTAGPDYGYTF; DNA: TGTGCCAGCAGTACTGCGGGACCGGACTATGGCTACACCTTC
size: .; V: TRBV19; J: TRBJ2-1; D: .; CDR3: CASTLSRSSYNEQFF; DNA: TGTGCCAGTACTTTATCGCGGAGCTCCTACAATGAGCAGTTCTTC
size: .; V: TRBV18; J: TRBJ1-1; D: .; CDR3: CASSLVSGASNTEAFF; DNA: TGTGCCAGCTCCCTCGTATCAGGGGCCTCGAACACTGAAGCTTTCTTT
size: .; V: TRBV10-3; J: TRBJ2-5; D: TRBD1; CDR3: CAISESKTGGAPNQETQYF; DNA: TGTGCCATCAGTGAGTCTAAAACAGGGGGAGCCCCCAATCAAGAGACCCAGTACTTC
size: .; V: TRBV6-5; J: TRBJ2-3; D: TRBD1; CDR3: CASRRTGVGDTQYF; DNA: TGTGCCAGCAGACGGACAGGGGTGGGAGATACGCAGTATTTT
size: .; V: TRBV15; J: TRBJ2-2; D: TRBD1; CDR3: CATRWGQSTGELFF; DNA: TGTGCCACCCGATGGGGACAGTCCACCGGGGAGCTGTTTTTT
size: .; V: TRBV30; J: TRBJ1-5; D: TRBD1; CDR3: CAWSGQGRYQPQHF; DNA: TGTGCCTGGAGTGGACAGGGGAGGTACCAGCCCCAGCATTTT
size: .; V: TRBV4-2; J: TRBJ2-2; D: TRBD2; CDR3: CASSHELAEITGELFF; DNA: TGTGCCAGCAGCCATGAACTAGCGGAGATCACCGGGGAGCTGTTTTTT
size: .; V: TRBV7-9; J: TRBJ2-4; D: TRBD1; CDR3: CASSLVRDSKNIQYF; DNA: TGTGCCAGCAGCTTAGTTCGGGACAGCAAAAACATTCAGTACTTC
size: .; V: TRBV10-1; J: TRBJ1-2; D: TRBD1; CDR3: CASSVTGSYGYTF; DNA: TGCGCCAGCAGCGTGACAGGGTCCTATGGCTACACCTTC
size: .; V: TRBV9; J: TRBJ1-1; D: .; CDR3: CASSAGGSQAFF; DNA: TGTGCCAGCAGCGCTGGGGGGAGTCAAGCTTTCTTT
size: few; V: TRBV7-3; J: TRBJ2-1; D: .; CDR3: CASSLTKNEEDKQFF; DNA: TGTGCCAGCAGCTTAACGAAGAACGAGGAGGATAAGCAGTTCTTC
size: .; V: TRBV14; J: TRBJ2-7; D: .; CDR3: CASSNRLDYEQYF; DNA: TGTGCCAGCAGTAATCGTCTAGACTACGAGCAGTACTTC
size: .; V: TRBV28; J: TRBJ2-3; D: TRBD1; CDR3: CASMNRGVSADTQYF; DNA: TGTGCCAGCATGAACAGGGGAGTTTCAGCAGATACGCAGTATTTT
size: .; V: TRBV6-5; J: TRBJ2-2; D: TRBD2; CDR3: CASKLLAGVTGELFF; DNA: TGTGCCAGCAAACTACTAGCGGGAGTTACCGGGGAGCTGTTTTTT
size: .; V: TRBV19; J: TRBJ2-1; D: TRBD2; CDR3: CASRGLAGGRNEQFF; DNA: TGTGCCAGCCGCGGGCTAGCGGGAGGGCGGAATGAGCAGTTCTTC
size: few; V: TRBV2; J: TRBJ1-3; D: .; CDR3: CASSVSGNTIYF; DNA: TGTGCCAGCAGTGTATCCGGAAACACCATATATTTT
size: once; V: TRBV10-1; J: TRBJ2-7; D: .; CDR3: CASSDGRDEQYF; DNA: TGCGCCAGCAGTGATGGCAGGGACGAGCAGTACTTC
size: once; V: TRBV3-1/TRBV3-2; J: TRBJ1-4; D: .; CDR3: CASSQVSGNEKLFF; DNA: TGTGCCAGCAGCCAAGTCAGCGGGAATGAAAAACTGTTTTTT
size: once; V: TRBV9; J: TRBJ2-6; D: .; CDR3: CASSTRGGSGANVLTF; DNA: TGTGCCAGCAGCACCCGTGGGGGGTCTGGGGCCAACGTCCTGACTTTC
size: .; V: TRBV15; J: TRBJ2-3; D: .; CDR3: CATSRDHEGTDTQYF; DNA: TGTGCCACCAGCAGAGATCATGAGGGCACAGATACGCAGTATTTT
size: .; V: TRBV9; J: TRBJ2-1; D: .; CDR3: CASSNPGQGTAGGSYNEQFF; DNA: TGTGCCAGCAGCAATCCGGGACAGGGTACAGCGGGGGGTTCCTACAATGAGCAGTTCTTC
size: once; V: TRBV6-5; J: TRBJ2-5; D: TRBD2; CDR3: CASVLRGGETQYF; DNA: TGTGCCAGCGTCCTACGGGGAGGGGAGACCCAGTACTTC
size: .; V: TRBV9; J: TRBJ1-1; D: .; CDR3: CASSVYGDSGMNTEAFF; DNA: TGTGCCAGCAGCGTATACGGGGATTCGGGCATGAACACTGAAGCTTTCTTT
size: .; V: TRBV6-2/TRBV6-3; J: TRBJ2-5; D: .; CDR3: CASSWSREETQYF; DNA: TGTGCCAGCAGTTGGTCCCGGGAAGAGACCCAGTACTTC
size: .; V: TRBV28; J: TRBJ1-1; D: .; CDR3: CASAGQPNTEAFF; DNA: TGTGCCAGCGCAGGACAACCGAACACTGAAGCTTTCTTT
size: .; V: TRBV24-1; J: TRBJ2-1; D: TRBD1; CDR3: CATSDPLGQGARNEQFF; DNA: TGTGCCACCAGTGACCCTTTAGGACAGGGGGCAAGGAATGAGCAGTTCTTC
size: .; V: TRBV6-1; J: TRBJ2-5; D: .; CDR3: CASSESQVALLNF; DNA: TGTGCCAGCAGTGAATCCCAGGTGGCCCTGTTGAACTTC
size: .; V: TRBV29-1; J: TRBJ2-7; D: TRBD1; CDR3: CSGRTGPYEQYF; DNA: TGCAGCGGGAGGACAGGGCCCTACGAGCAGTACTTC
size: once; V: TRBV5-4; J: TRBJ2-3; D: .; CDR3: CASSLGHSSTDTQYF; DNA: TGTGCCAGCAGCTTGGGTCACTCTTCCACAGATACGCAGTATTTT
size: few; V: TRBV10-2; J: TRBJ2-3; D: .; CDR3: CASSESNFGGYSSTDTQYF; DNA: TGCGCCAGCAGTGAGTCGAATTTCGGAGGCTACTCTAGCACAGATACGCAGTATTTT
size: .; V: TRBV5-1; J: TRBJ2-3; D: TRBD2; CDR3: CASSQGLAGSTDTQYF; DNA: TGCGCCAGCAGCCAAGGACTAGCGGGAAGTACAGATACGCAGTATTTT
size: .; V: TRBV18; J: TRBJ2-5; D: .; CDR3: CASSPTEETQYF; DNA: TGTGCCAGCTCACCCACTGAAGAGACCCAGTACTTC
size: .; V: TRBV7-2; J: TRBJ2-5; D: .; CDR3: CASSRDTSQETQYF; DNA: TGTGCCAGCAGCCGGGACACCTCACAAGAGACCCAGTACTTC
size: once; V: TRBV11-3; J: TRBJ2-1; D: TRBD2; CDR3: CASSLESSGGNNEQFF; DNA: TGTGCCAGCAGCTTAGAATCTAGCGGAGGGAACAATGAGCAGTTCTTC
size: once; V: TRBV10-3; J: TRBJ2-7; D: TRBD2; CDR3: CAISEFASGRDYEQYF; DNA: TGTGCCATCAGTGAGTTTGCTAGCGGGAGGGATTACGAGCAGTACTTC
size: .; V: TRBV5-1; J: TRBJ2-2; D: .; CDR3: CASSFQGGNTGELFF; DNA: TGCGCCAGCAGTTTTCAGGGTGGGAACACCGGGGAGCTGTTTTTT
size: .; V: TRBV5-4; J: TRBJ2-1; D: .; CDR3: CASSSAGSGHNEQFF; DNA: TGTGCCAGCAGCTCAGCAGGGAGCGGGCACAATGAGCAGTTCTTC
size: .; V: TRBV29-1; J: TRBJ2-5; D: TRBD2; CDR3: CSVPSGLAGGETQYF; DNA: TGCAGCGTCCCCTCGGGACTAGCGGGAGGAGAGACCCAGTACTTC
size: .; V: TRBV7-2; J: TRBJ2-7; D: .; CDR3: CASSLEVRRGYEQYF; DNA: TGTGCCAGCAGCTTAGAAGTCCGTCGGGGGTACGAGCAGTACTTC
size: .; V: TRBV6-1; J: TRBJ1-2; D: TRBD1; CDR3: CASSDGTGIYGYTF; DNA: TGTGCCAGCAGTGACGGGACAGGGATCTATGGCTACACCTTC